The clone carrying this T cell receptor beta chain has more than one count but fewer than ten. Its antigen is as yet unknown. This sample stems from a study of Graves' ophthalmopathy and Graves' hyperthyroidism. Study-level information: At initial diagnosis, peripheral blood was obtained, and this preceded any treatment.

General study results and limits: Appearing in blood as well were most expanded thyroid clonotypes above 0.001 frequency. Discriminating ophthalmopathy from stable hyperthyroidism, a 13-signature model attained a sensitivity of about 90% and a specificity of around 77%.

TCR beta CDR3 amplification used RNA transcripts. After a first-round RT-PCR with HTBI primers, a second-round multiplex PCR was run. Using its own MiXCR run on the multiplex PCR reads, TCRdb lists one record per CDR3 protein. The sample holds over 450,000 distinct CDR3 sequences, about an eighth seen once. This clonotype was sampled from a woman aged 25-40 years with Graves' ophthalmopathy. Sequencing was performed on blood.

The DNA for the CDR3 is TGTGCCACCTTGGACAGGGGGGACACTGAAGCTTTCTTT. It yields the protein CATLDRGDTEAFF. This sequence joins TRBV12-3 or TRBV12-4 and TRBJ1-1, with 10 bases aligning to TRBD1. The V gene end was trimmed by 10 bases and the J gene end by 3 bases; junction bases not matched to a gene: 5. The length of the CDR3 is 13 residues.